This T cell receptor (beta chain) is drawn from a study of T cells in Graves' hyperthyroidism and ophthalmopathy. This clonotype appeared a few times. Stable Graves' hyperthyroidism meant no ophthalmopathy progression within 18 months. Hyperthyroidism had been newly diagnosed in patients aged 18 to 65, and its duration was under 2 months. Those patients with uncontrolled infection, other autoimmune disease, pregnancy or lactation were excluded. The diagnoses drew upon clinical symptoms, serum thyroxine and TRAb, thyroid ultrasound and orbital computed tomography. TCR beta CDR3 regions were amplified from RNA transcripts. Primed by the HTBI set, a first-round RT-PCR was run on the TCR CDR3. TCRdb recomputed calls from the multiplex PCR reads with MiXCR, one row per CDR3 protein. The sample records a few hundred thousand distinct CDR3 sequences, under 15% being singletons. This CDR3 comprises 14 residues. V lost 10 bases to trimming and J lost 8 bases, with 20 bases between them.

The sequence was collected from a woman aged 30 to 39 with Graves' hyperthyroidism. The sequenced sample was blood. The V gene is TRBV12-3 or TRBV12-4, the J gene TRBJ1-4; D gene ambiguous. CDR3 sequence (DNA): TGTGCCATCTGGGGTGGGATGTCGGGCGAAAAACTGTTTTTT. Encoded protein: CAIWGGMSGEKLFF.